This entry lists 18 T cell receptor beta chains sequenced from one sample in a study of molecular identifiers for immune sequencing clone quantification. TCRdb processed the PCR reads anew with MiXCR; each CDR3 protein has one entry. The data hold 300,000 to 400,000 distinct CDR3 sequences, with about a fifth observed a single time. Sequenced material: naive CD8+ T cells from blood, with Jurkat cell RNA spiked in. As for subset: FACS-sorted CD8+CD4-CCR7+CD45RA+ naive T cells. The receptors come from a human donor in good health. Some libraries in this study had Jurkat cell RNA spiked in.

This clonotype was detected many times. The CDR3 loop is CASSIDGHQPQHF. As DNA, the CDR3 is TGTGCCAGTAGTATCGACGGCCATCAGCCCCAGCATTTT. The V gene is TRBV19, the J gene TRBJ1-5; no clear D. Per the germline V gene, CDR1 is LNHDA and CDR2 is SQIVND (reference sequence). V shed 3 bases and J shed 5 bases, with 8 bases lying between them. This CDR3 is 13 amino acids long.

To note about this clonotype: Relative to the germline gene, one junction end is altered; a read error may explain this. V gene TRBV4-3 combines with J gene TRBJ2-7; 10 bases match TRBD2. CDR3 length equals 15 residues. Germline-derived CDR1 and CDR2 are LGHNA and YSLEER. This CDR3 reads CASSQRTSGLYGQYF. For the CDR3, the DNA is TGCGCCAGCAGCCAAAGGACTAGCGGACTTTACGGGCAGTACTTC.

This clonotype was seen many times. The chain employs TRBV7-6 and TRBJ1-1, with D possibly matching TRBD1 (6 bases). V was cut by 1 base and J by 1 base, with 7 bases left in between. The CDR3 extends over 14 amino acids. The germline V gene encodes CDR1 SGHVS and CDR2 FNYEAQ. The CDR3 loop reads CASSLGGQNTEAFF. The CDR3 nucleotides are TGTGCCAGCAGCTTAGGGGGACAGAACACTGAAGCTTTCTTT.

For this clonotype: This could be a read error, since a much larger clone is one nucleotide away. The J gene is TRBJ2-1, the V gene TRBV7-8; 8 bases are shared with TRBD1. In germline, CDR1 is SGHVS, CDR2 FQNEAQ. The CDR3 is made up of 15 amino acids. The V and J ends lost 4 bases and 8 bases, in that order; junction bases with no gene match: 10. The CDR3 loop reads CASSSFPGQEDEQFF. Here the CDR3 DNA reads TGTGCCAGCAGCTCTTTCCCGGGACAGGAGGATGAGCAGTTCTTC.

The chain couples TRBV20-1 to TRBJ2-7; tentatively, D is TRBD1 or TRBD2 (5 bases each). The germline V gene encodes CDR1 DFQATT and CDR2 SNEGSKA (reference sequence). The length of the CDR3 is 12 residues. V dropped 3 bases and J dropped 6 bases, with 12 bases sitting between them. Written as DNA, the CDR3 is TGCAGTGCTAGTGAGAGGGGCTGCGAGCAGTACTTC. Translating it yields CSASERGCEQYF.

This clonotype was found many times. The chain carries TRBV29-1 and TRBJ2-2; maybe TRBD1 (6 bases). Germline CDR1 reads SQVTM; CDR2 reads ANQGSEA. This CDR3 has 14 amino acids. The V and J ends lost 1 base and 0 bases respectively, with 6 bases between them. CDR3 protein: CSVEGDTNTGELFF. CDR3 nucleotides: TGCAGCGTTGAAGGGGACACGAACACCGGGGAGCTGTTTTTT.

Concerning this clonotype: A much larger clone is a single base away; this may be a read error. The rearrangement joins TRBV6-2 or TRBV6-3 to TRBJ2-3; D not certain. Germline V gene lookup returns CDR1 MNHEY and CDR2 SVGEGT. The CDR3 sequence is 11 residues long. The CDR3 loop is CAGSYGSTQYF. The DNA of the CDR3 is TGTGCCGGCAGTTACGGGTCAACGCAGTATTTT.

This clonotype appeared a single time. Just one base apart from a much larger clone, this may be a read error. The chain recombines TRBV9 with TRBJ2-2; no definite D call. The CDR3 length is 14 residues. Per the germline V gene, CDR1 is SGDLS and CDR2 is YYNGEE. V was pared by 6 bases and J by 6 bases, with 15 bases between. The CDR3 protein is CASNTEINSGELFF. The CDR3, as DNA: TGTGCCAGCAACACAGAAATTAACTCCGGGGAGCTGTTTTTT.

This clonotype was observed many times. This sequence joins TRBV28 and TRBJ1-1, with D possibly being TRBD1 (6 bases). Germline V lookup: CDR1 MDHEN, CDR2 SYDVKM. V lost 3 bases to trimming and J lost 5 bases, with 13 bases between them. CDR3 size: 14 residues. The CDR3 nucleotides are TGTGCCAGCAGTTTGTCGACAGGATGGACTGAAGCTTTCTTT. Its protein is CASSLSTGWTEAFF.

In this sample, this clonotype turned up many times. The V call is TRBV28, the J call TRBJ2-2; 9 bases match TRBD2. With V trimmed by 5 bases and J by 6 bases, 13 bases remained unmatched. Germline lookup yields CDR1 MDHEN and CDR2 SYDVKM. CDR3 length: 17 residues. CDR3 DNA: TGTGCCAGCAGTCAACCTAGCGGGGCGCGACTGGCCGGGGAGCTGTTTTTT. This encodes CASSQPSGARLAGELFF.

At least ten counts were recorded for this clonotype. This rearrangement joins TRBV19 to TRBJ2-6; no clear D gene. The V gene's germline CDR1 is LNHDA and CDR2 SQIVND (reference sequence). The CDR3 has 16 residues. With 0 bases removed from V and 0 bases from J, the gap between germline ends came to 6 bases. CDR3 bases: TGTGCCAGTAGTATAGAGGAATTCTCTGGGGCCAACGTCCTGACTTTC. Protein sequence: CASSIEEFSGANVLTF.

This clonotype occurred many times. The J gene is TRBJ2-7, the V gene TRBV9, with D unresolved. Germline V gene lookup returns CDR1 SGDLS and CDR2 YYNGEE. Trimming took 0 bases from V and 3 from J, leaving 10 bases between them. This CDR3 spans 14 amino acids. CDR3 sequence reads: CASSVVGSSYEQYF. The CDR3 DNA sequence: TGTGCCAGCAGCGTAGTAGGCAGTAGCTACGAGCAGTACTTC.

Many counts were recorded for this clonotype. The V call is TRBV7-9, the J call TRBJ2-7; D is uncertain. The CDR3 is 15 amino acids. CDR1 is SEHNR and CDR2 is FQNEAQ in the germline V gene (reference sequence). Trimming took off 5 bases at V and 2 bases at J, with 16 bases between the two ends. This CDR3 is CASSPQWSPAYEQYF. In nucleotides, the CDR3 is TGTGCCAGCAGCCCCCAATGGTCACCCGCCTACGAGCAGTACTTC.

A note on this clonotype: This clone may be a read error of a much larger clone one base away. As DNA, the CDR3 is TGCAGTGCTAGAGATCCGCAGGGTGGGAGCGGAAAACTGTTTTTT. It specifies CSARDPQGGSGKLFF. The rearrangement uses TRBV20-1 and TRBJ1-4; possibly TRBD1 for D (5 bases). The CDR3 runs to 15 residues. V was clipped by 0 bases and J by 10 bases, with 18 bases between them. CDR1 is DFQATT, CDR2 SNEGSKA, per germline (reference sequence).

This clonotype was found many times. The gene calls are TRBV3-1 and TRBJ2-3; the D is unclear. V was cut by 3 bases and J by 4 bases, with 5 bases left in between. The CDR3 covers 12 residues. Germline loops: CDR1 LGHDT, CDR2 YNNKEL (reference sequence). CDR3 residues: CASSQDPDTQYF. CDR3 DNA sequence: TGTGCCAGCAGCCAGGACCCAGATACGCAGTATTTT.

Remarks on this clonotype: This may stem from a read error, because a much larger clone lies one nucleotide away. Without the conserved terminal phenylalanine or tryptophan, this CDR3 likely stems from a read error. This sequence joins TRBV6-5 and TRBJ2-4; D unclear. The CDR3 runs 17 residues. Looked up from germline, CDR1 is MNHEY and CDR2 is SVGAGI. Trimming pared 2 bases from V and 1 base from J, leaving 15 bases between. The CDR3 spells CASSYQAHSPAKNIQYL. The CDR3 bases are TGTGCCAGCAGTTACCAGGCCCACTCCCCGGCCAAAAACATTCAGTACTTA.

Notes on this clonotype: A much larger clone differs from this one at a single base, so this may be a read error. The V and J genes are TRBV12-3 or TRBV12-4 and TRBJ2-3, with D unresolved. CDR3 length equals 14 residues. This CDR3 reads CTSSQPNTADTQYF. The DNA of the CDR3 is TGTACCAGCAGTCAGCCCAACACGGCAGATACGCAGTATTTT.

This clonotype was detected a few times. The chain combines TRBV3-1 with TRBJ1-5, with 9 positions matching TRBD1. Germline assignment: CDR1 LGHDT and CDR2 YNNKEL (reference sequence). V trimming: 1 base; J trimming: 5 bases; junction bases outside the gene matches: 0. This CDR3 comprises 14 residues. The CDR3 nucleotides read TGTGCCAGCAGCCAAGGACAGGGGGATCAGCCCCAGCATTTT. Translating it yields CASSQGQGDQPQHF.